The rows below give T cell receptor beta chains drawn from one sample of a study of cytomegalovirus exposure and HLA in healthy donors. The data were produced by immunoSEQ multiplex PCR, yet TCRdb's version contains in-frame clones alone and is incomplete. Among around 180,000 clones, 77% were seen once, and the ten largest hold 1.2% to 1.5%. Sequenced material: PBMCs. These receptors were collected from a woman in her 30s in good health and CMV-seropositive. Both conserved end residues are part of each CDR3. D genes are given only for firm matches. Clone size is shown for a subset of rows, as once, few, many or a class of expanded clone.

d_call clone_size v_call cdr3_aa
NA NA TRBV27 CASSLIGGRGSNYGYTF
NA few TRBV19 CASSIRASGLAHTDTQYF
NA NA TRBV5-6 CASSLRSFGGGGEQYF
NA few TRBV12-2 CASRLGGGTQETQYF
TRBD2 few TRBV6-5 CASAGLANQETQYF
NA NA TRBV20-1 CSARVNEAFF
NA NA TRBV5-6 CASSVDGLRQFF
NA NA TRBV11-1 CASSLLTGVKETQYF
TRBD1 once TRBV10-3 CAIRGTGRGNTEAFF
TRBD1 NA TRBV7-2 CASSPQTGQKNTEAFF
NA NA TRBV6-5 CASSYSNEGGEKLFF
NA NA TRBV27 CASRSQETQYF
NA NA TRBV19 CASSISLDQPQHF
NA NA TRBV28 CASSPHGGLYGYTF
NA NA TRBV5-1 CATSRLAGSYNEQFF
NA NA TRBV25-1 CASSDSTAYQETQYF
NA NA TRBV9 CASSAWSGAPYEQYF
TRBD2 NA TRBV4-2 CASRRGTSGRDEQFF
TRBD1 NA TRBV6-1 CASSLQGGANGYTF
TRBD1 NA TRBV7-9 CASRSETGTQGTGTQYF
TRBD2 NA TRBV5-1 CASSSGTSADEQFF
NA once TRBV19 CASSIGQDNQPQHF
NA NA TRBV10-2 CASSRGFEQYF
NA once TRBV6-6 CASSKGRANTEAFF
NA NA TRBV9 CASSEPGNNYGYTF
TRBD1 NA TRBV9 CASSYGQGVSYNEQFF
TRBD1 NA TRBV11-2 CASSKTGPVYGYTF
NA NA TRBV7-9 CASSPPAGWDEQFF
TRBD2 NA TRBV2 CASSGTSGRPTEQFF
TRBD1 NA TRBV2 CASSRDRAYEQYF
TRBD2 NA TRBV9 CASSVGAGGGYNEQFF
TRBD1 NA TRBV25-1 CASSGWTGLGTDTQYF